This is a list of T cell receptor beta chains from one sample in a study of spatial heterogeneity in lung cancer. Each CDR3 protein gets one entry after TCRdb re-called the 5' RACE reads with MiXCR. The sample has tens of thousands of distinct CDR3 sequences, approximately 12% seen once. The specimen was PBMCs, collected at surgery. These receptor sequences come from a male donor with early-stage non-small cell lung cancer. Both conserved end residues are part of each CDR3. Fields, in order: J gene, clone size, V gene, D gene, CDR3 protein, CDR3 DNA. D genes are given only for firm matches. Clone size, where shown, is once, few, many, or a class for clones that have expanded.

>TRBJ2-3|.|TRBV25-1|.
CASSGRGDYPKGDTQYF
TGTGCCAGCAGTGGAAGAGGAGACTACCCGAAAGGCGATACGCAGTATTTT
>TRBJ2-2|few|TRBV7-2|TRBD2
CASSLSGRAPTGELFF
TGTGCCAGCAGCTTAAGTGGGAGGGCCCCCACCGGGGAGCTGTTTTTT
>TRBJ2-6|few|TRBV5-1|.
CASSLSLSGANVLTF
TGCGCCAGCAGCTTGAGCCTTTCTGGGGCCAACGTCCTGACTTTC
>TRBJ2-3|.|TRBV3-1|TRBD2
CASSQQGLAANTDTQYF
TGTGCCAGCAGCCAGCAGGGACTAGCGGCAAACACAGATACGCAGTATTTT
>TRBJ2-3|many|TRBV5-1|.
CASSLGRQPSTDTQYF
TGCGCCAGCAGCCTGGGGAGGCAGCCAAGCACAGATACGCAGTATTTT
>TRBJ2-1|few|TRBV7-2|TRBD2
CASSTTSGSYNEQFF
TGTGCCAGCAGCACCACTAGCGGGAGTTACAATGAGCAGTTCTTC
>TRBJ2-2|few|TRBV20-1|.
CSATPAGRGPGELFF
TGCAGTGCTACTCCAGCGGGTCGAGGTCCCGGGGAGCTGTTTTTT
>TRBJ1-2|.|TRBV5-1|.
CASSLRDLSGGYTF
TGCGCCAGCAGCTTGCGGGATCTATCAGGTGGCTACACCTTC
>TRBJ2-3|few|TRBV2|TRBD1
CASSEPGGVSDTQYF
TGTGCCAGCAGTGAACCAGGGGGCGTCTCAGATACGCAGTATTTT
>TRBJ1-2|.|TRBV4-3|.
CASSPDYRLPDYGYTF
TGCGCCAGCAGCCCCGACTACAGGCTTCCGGACTATGGCTACACCTTC
>TRBJ1-2|many|TRBV28|.
CASSSPRRWGGYTF
TGTGCCAGCAGTTCCCCCCGTAGGTGGGGCGGCTACACCTTC
>TRBJ1-1|few|TRBV7-2|.
CASSFSFLTEAFF
TGTGCCAGCAGCTTCTCGTTTTTGACTGAAGCTTTCTTT
>TRBJ1-4|.|TRBV25-1|.
CASSDSATNEKLFF
TGTGCCAGCAGCGACAGTGCAACTAATGAAAAACTGTTTTTT
>TRBJ1-2|.|TRBV4-3|TRBD1
CASSQFPDRGPYGYTF
TGCGCCAGCAGCCAATTTCCCGACAGGGGCCCCTATGGCTACACCTTC
>TRBJ1-5|many|TRBV5-6|TRBD1
CASSLLGGYQPQHF
TGTGCCAGCAGCTTGTTAGGGGGCTATCAGCCCCAGCATTTT
>TRBJ2-6|few|TRBV29-1|.
CSVVWRKGVFSGANVLTF
TGCAGCGTTGTCTGGCGGAAGGGGGTTTTCTCTGGGGCCAACGTCCTGACTTTC
>TRBJ2-3|many|TRBV3-1|.
CASSQDLVLDTQYF
TGTGCCAGCAGCCAAGATTTGGTCCTGGATACGCAGTATTTT
>TRBJ2-7|few|TRBV5-1|.
CASSLAGVTSYEQYF
TGCGCCAGCAGCTTGGCTGGGGTTACCTCCTACGAGCAGTACTTC
>TRBJ2-5|many|TRBV5-4|TRBD1
CASSSTRDRGGETQYF
TGTGCCAGCAGCTCAACCCGGGACAGGGGTGGAGAGACCCAGTACTTC
>TRBJ1-5|few|TRBV7-2|TRBD1
CASSGRTGRDQPQHF
TGTGCCAGCAGCGGGAGGACAGGGCGGGATCAGCCCCAGCATTTT
>TRBJ1-1|few|TRBV3-1|.
CASSQGKFGGEAFF
TGTGCCAGCAGCCAAGGAAAATTCGGGGGTGAAGCTTTCTTT
>TRBJ2-3|.|TRBV9|TRBD1
CASSATGTGVTDTQYF
TGTGCCAGCAGCGCTACCGGGACAGGGGTTACAGATACGCAGTATTTT
>TRBJ2-5|.|TRBV3-1|.
CASSQLIGVQETQYF
TGTGCCAGCAGCCAACTTATTGGGGTACAAGAGACCCAGTACTTC
>TRBJ1-2|many|TRBV28|.
CASSTTGANYGYTF
TGTGCCAGCAGTACGACAGGAGCTAACTATGGCTACACCTTC
>TRBJ2-5|many|TRBV7-2|TRBD2
CASSLVAGVETQYF
TGTGCCAGCAGCCTCGTAGCGGGAGTTGAGACCCAGTACTTC
>TRBJ1-2|many|TRBV5-5|.
CASSLGPVSNYGYTF
TGTGCCAGCAGCTTGGGCCCCGTGTCTAACTATGGCTACACCTTC
>TRBJ2-3|.|TRBV7-2|.
CASSPARGSDTQYF
TGTGCCAGCAGCCCTGCCCGAGGGTCAGATACGCAGTATTTT
>TRBJ1-4|.|TRBV5-1|TRBD1
CASSASGTANEKLFF
TGCGCCAGCAGCGCCTCCGGGACAGCTAATGAAAAACTGTTTTTT
>TRBJ1-5|.|TRBV7-2|.
CASSRFGAVNQPQHF
TGTGCCTCCTCCCGCTTTGGGGCAGTCAATCAGCCCCAGCATTTT
>TRBJ1-5|few|TRBV6-2/TRBV6-3|.
CASSYRSGGQPQHF
TGTGCCAGCAGTTACCGTTCGGGTGGCCAGCCCCAGCATTTT
>TRBJ1-3|.|TRBV6-5|.
CASSYTIGTAGNTIYF
TGTGCCAGCAGTTACACGATCGGGACCGCTGGAAACACCATATATTTT
>TRBJ1-2|few|TRBV6-2/TRBV6-3|.
CASSYFGGATPYGYTF
TGTGCCAGCAGTTACTTTGGAGGGGCCACTCCCTATGGCTACACCTTC
>TRBJ2-2|.|TRBV6-2/TRBV6-3|.
CASSLAKNTGELFF
TGTGCCAGCAGCCTAGCAAAGAACACCGGGGAGCTGTTTTTT
>TRBJ2-2|.|TRBV27|TRBD1
CASRKDRVNTGELFF
TGTGCCAGCAGGAAAGACAGGGTGAACACCGGGGAGCTGTTTTTT
>TRBJ1-6|few|TRBV10-2|TRBD1
CASRMDRGASPLHF
TGCGCCAGCAGAATGGACAGGGGTGCCTCACCCCTCCACTTT
>TRBJ2-2|.|TRBV7-9|.
CASSQPGPFTGELFF
TGTGCCAGCAGTCAACCGGGACCCTTCACCGGGGAGCTGTTTTTT
>TRBJ2-7|few|TRBV6-2/TRBV6-3|.
CASSDAARDYIYEQYF
TGTGCCAGCAGTGACGCGGCGAGAGACTATATCTACGAGCAGTACTTC
>TRBJ2-2|few|TRBV29-1|TRBD1
CSVEGQVNTGELFF
TGCAGCGTCGAAGGACAGGTCAACACCGGGGAGCTGTTTTTT
>TRBJ2-6|many|TRBV20-1|TRBD1
CSAPGQGASGANVLTF
TGCAGTGCCCCGGGACAGGGGGCGTCTGGGGCCAACGTCCTGACTTTC
>TRBJ2-5|few|TRBV5-5|.
CASSFPGQETQYF
TGTGCCAGCAGCTTTCCGGGGCAAGAGACCCAGTACTTC
>TRBJ1-4|many|TRBV5-5|TRBD1
CASSQYRGPNEKLFF
TGTGCCAGCAGCCAATACAGGGGCCCTAATGAAAAACTGTTTTTT
>TRBJ1-2|.|TRBV30|.
CAWSPTTGYGYTF
TGTGCCTGGAGTCCAACGACAGGCTATGGCTACACCTTC
>TRBJ1-2|many|TRBV15|.
CATSRVGNYGYTF
TGTGCCACCAGCAGAGTGGGGAACTATGGCTACACCTTC
>TRBJ1-5|few|TRBV27|TRBD1
CASRTTGSNQPQHF
TGTGCCAGCAGAACGACAGGGAGCAATCAGCCCCAGCATTTT
>TRBJ1-1|.|TRBV6-5|TRBD1
CASSRDRPRSDTEAFF
TGTGCCAGCAGTCGGGACAGGCCCCGTTCGGACACTGAAGCTTTCTTT
>TRBJ1-2|many|TRBV9|.
CASSTPPWNSGYTF
TGTGCCAGCAGCACACCCCCATGGAATTCTGGCTACACCTTC
>TRBJ2-3|.|TRBV9|.
CASSVVGKGSDTQYF
TGTGCCAGCAGCGTAGTGGGGAAAGGGTCAGATACGCAGTATTTT
>TRBJ1-2|.|TRBV7-9|.
CASSLVMSVRETSYGYTF
TGTGCCAGCAGCTTAGTAATGTCGGTAAGGGAGACCTCCTATGGCTACACCTTC
>TRBJ1-5|.|TRBV7-8|.
CASNRGVWIGPESSRNQPQHF
TGTGCCAGCAACCGGGGGGTATGGATCGGCCCCGAAAGTTCGCGCAATCAGCCCCAGCATTTT
>TRBJ2-4|.|TRBV12-3/TRBV12-4|TRBD2
CASSLAGRAGHYIQYF
TGTGCCAGCAGTTTAGCCGGGAGGGCCGGCCATTACATTCAGTACTTC
>TRBJ2-1|many|TRBV11-1|.
CASSLQGFTYNEQFF
TGTGCCAGCAGCTTGCAGGGTTTTACCTACAATGAGCAGTTCTTC